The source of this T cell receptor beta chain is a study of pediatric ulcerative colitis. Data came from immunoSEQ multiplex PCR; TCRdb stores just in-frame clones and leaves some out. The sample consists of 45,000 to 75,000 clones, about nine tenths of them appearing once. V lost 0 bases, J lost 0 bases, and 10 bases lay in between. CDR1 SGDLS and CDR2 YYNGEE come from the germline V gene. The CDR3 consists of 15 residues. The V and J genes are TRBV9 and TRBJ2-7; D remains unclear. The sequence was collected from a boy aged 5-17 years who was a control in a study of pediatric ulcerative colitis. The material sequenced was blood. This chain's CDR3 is CASSVGLRSSYEQYF. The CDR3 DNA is TGTGCCAGCAGCGTAGGGCTGAGGAGCTCCTACGAGCAGTACTTC.